The 23 T cell receptor beta chains listed next were all sequenced from one sample in a study of shared clonotypes between healthy human individuals. This table comes from immunoSEQ multiplex PCR, and its TCRdb copy is limited to in-frame clones, with some not included. The table lists over 2,000,000 clones, about 93% of them singletons. In the naive CD8 group, cells lacked CD45RO and were positively selected for CCR7, so terminally differentiated effector memory CD45RA+ cells were left out. Sequencing used naive CD8+ T cells from PBMCs. These TCRs come from a man aged 18-30 years in good health. Some clones in this sample may be carry-over from other donors' samples.

This clone was detected only once. This chain joins TRBV28 and TRBJ1-1, with D unclear. Germline V gene lookup returns CDR1 MDHEN and CDR2 SYDVKM. This CDR3 comprises 14 residues. Trimming pared 6 bases from V and 11 bases from J, leaving 22 bases between. CDR3 loop: CASSQQFRWDMAFF. CDR3 coding DNA: TGTGCCAGCAGCCAGCAGTTTAGGTGGGATATGGCTTTCTTT. The full variable domain, completed using reference TRBV28 and TRBJ1-1, is DVKVTQSSRYLVKRTGEKVFLECVQDMDHENMFWYRQDPGLGLRLIYFSYDVKMKEKGDIPEGYSVSREKKERFSLILESASTNQTSMYLCASSQQFRWDMAFFGQGTRLTVV.

The chain employs TRBV2 and TRBJ2-1; D not resolved. The CDR3 contains 16 residues. With 3 bases removed from V and 9 bases from J, the gap between germline ends came to 21 bases. Germline V lookup: CDR1 SNHLY, CDR2 FYNNEI. CDR3 nucleotide sequence: TGTGCCAGCAGTGATCGGGCCACCATTCCCTTTTTTGAGCAGTTCTTC. Its translation is CASSDRATIPFFEQFF.

The chain uses TRBV11-2 and TRBJ1-1; 7 nucleotides line up with TRBD1. Germline CDR1 reads SGHAT; CDR2 reads FQNNGV. The trim removed 5 bases at V and 1 base at J, leaving 10 bases unmatched. CDR3 length equals 16 residues. CDR3 coding DNA: TGTGCCAGCAGCCCCACCGGGACAGAAAAGAACACTGAAGCTTTCTTT. It translates to CASSPTGTEKNTEAFF.

The V gene is TRBV5-1, the J gene TRBJ1-1; possible D gene TRBD1, 5 bases. Trimming shortened V by 8 bases and J by 4 bases, and 18 bases separated the two germline ends. Germline V gene data show CDR1 as SGHRS and CDR2 as YFSETQ. The CDR3 covers 14 residues. CDR3 region: CASRARVDATEAFF. The CDR3 bases are TGCGCCAGTAGAGCCAGGGTTGATGCCACTGAAGCTTTCTTT.

The chain employs TRBV4-3 and TRBJ2-1; the match to TRBD2 covers 11 bases. The germline CDR1 and CDR2 sequences are LGHNA and YSLEER. The CDR3 covers 16 residues. Germline trimming cut 3 bases from V and 6 bases from J; bases unmatched to any gene: 7. The CDR3 here is CASSHATSGIFNEQFF. DNA of the CDR3: TGCGCCAGCAGCCATGCGACTAGCGGGATCTTCAATGAGCAGTTCTTC.

The chain uses TRBV11-3 and TRBJ2-6; D uncertain. V was shortened by 5 bases and J by 0 bases, with 8 bases between the two germline ends. The germline gives CDR1 SGHNT, CDR2 YENEEA. The CDR3 loop spans 15 amino acids. For the CDR3, the DNA is TGTGCCAGCAGCAATAGGAGCTCTGGGGCCAACGTCCTGACTTTC. Translating gives CASSNRSSGANVLTF.

The table lists this clone with a count of one. CDR3 coding DNA: TGCGCCAGCAGCTTGGTACACGGAAACAATGAGCAGTTCTTC. Translated: CASSLVHGNNEQFF. The chain has TRBV5-1 and TRBJ2-1; D ambiguous. V was pared by 0 bases and J by 5 bases, with 9 bases between. The length of the CDR3 is 14 residues. CDR1 is SGHRS and CDR2 is YFSETQ in the germline V gene.

The rearrangement links TRBV29-1 to TRBJ2-1; 8 nucleotides align to TRBD2. The germline gives CDR1 SQVTM, CDR2 ANQGSEA. This CDR3 spans 15 amino acids. J was trimmed by 0 bases and V by 4 bases; bases with no gene match: 5. This CDR3 reads CSVGGTSPSYNEQFF. CDR3 bases: TGCAGCGTTGGTGGGACTAGTCCCTCCTACAATGAGCAGTTCTTC.

CDR3 nucleotides: TGTGCCAGCAGCGTAGTTGGGGACAGGACCTACAATGAGCAGTTCTTC. The encoded protein is CASSVVGDRTYNEQFF. The rearrangement links TRBV9 to TRBJ2-1, with 8 bases fitting TRBD1. Germline CDR1 is SGDLS and CDR2 is YYNGEE. Trimming cost V 0 bases and J 2 bases; bases outside gene matches: 4. The length of the CDR3 is 16 residues.

The chain employs TRBV15 and TRBJ2-3; D is uncertain. Germline CDR1 LNHNV, CDR2 YYDKDF (reference sequence). V was cut by 2 bases and J by 3 bases, with 12 bases left in between. This CDR3 region has 15 residues. DNA for the CDR3: TGTGCCACCAGCAGATCCCATGGACGAACAGATACGCAGTATTTT. Its translation: CATSRSHGRTDTQYF.

V and J are TRBV25-1 and TRBJ2-3, with D hard to call. Deletions cut 1 base from V and 6 bases from J, with 14 bases between. Germline V gives CDR1 MGHDK, CDR2 SYGVNS. The CDR3 is made up of 15 amino acids. CDR3 in DNA: TGTGCCAGCAGTGAATCCGTCACAGCGCCCGATACGCAGTATTTT. As protein: CASSESVTAPDTQYF.

The V and J genes are TRBV4-1 and TRBJ1-1; TRBD1 matches at 8 bases. CDR3 length: 15 amino acids. V lost 3 bases and J lost 1; bases outside the gene matches: 4. Germline CDR1 reads MGHRA; CDR2 reads YSYEKL. In nucleotides, the CDR3 is TGCGCCAGCAGCCAGAGCGGGACAGGGAACACTGAAGCTTTCTTT. It specifies CASSQSGTGNTEAFF.

The CDR3 sequence is CASSQDEGTTGGGEQFF. CDR3 DNA sequence: TGCGCCAGCAGCCAAGACGAAGGGACTACAGGGGGGGGTGAGCAGTTCTTC. This chain connects TRBV4-1 to TRBJ2-1, with D perhaps matching TRBD1 (8 bases). The CDR3 is 17 residues long. Germline-derived CDR1 and CDR2 are MGHRA and YSYEKL. Trimming took off 0 bases at V and 9 bases at J, with 21 bases between the two ends.

V and J are TRBV7-9 and TRBJ2-7; 9 bases match TRBD1. V trimming: 5 bases; J trimming: 3 bases; junction bases outside the gene matches: 8. Germline CDR1 reads SEHNR; CDR2 reads FQNEAQ (reference sequence). The CDR3 sequence is 15 residues long. This CDR3 reads CASSPTGGDIYEQYF. Here the CDR3 DNA reads TGTGCCAGCAGCCCTACAGGGGGCGATATCTACGAGCAGTACTTC.

This clone was seen once. J is TRBJ1-4 and V is TRBV7-9, with D possibly TRBD1 on 6 matching bases. From germline, CDR1 is SEHNR and CDR2 FQNEAQ (reference sequence). The CDR3 runs to 16 residues. The ends were cut back, 4 bases at V and 8 bases at J, with 20 bases in the middle. The CDR3 loop reads CASSSTKGHQMEKLFF. The CDR3 DNA sequence: TGTGCCAGCAGCTCCACTAAGGGACACCAGATGGAAAAACTGTTTTTT.

This sequence joins TRBV7-7 and TRBJ2-7, with D perhaps TRBD1 or TRBD2 (6 bases each). V lost 2 bases and J 5 bases, leaving 10 bases between the germline ends. The CDR3 covers 13 residues. CDR1 SSHAT and CDR2 FNYEAQ come from the germline V gene (reference sequence). In DNA, the CDR3 is TGTGCCAGCAGCTTATTACGGGGGCACGAGCAGTACTTC. This encodes CASSLLRGHEQYF.

The gene calls are TRBV9 and TRBJ1-2, with 7 bases fitting TRBD1. V was pared by 9 bases and J by 8 bases, with 16 bases of the junction left unmatched. This CDR3 region has 14 residues. In germline, CDR1 is SGDLS, CDR2 YYNGEE. CDR3 in amino acids: CATRRQGDGSGYTF. CDR3 coding DNA: TGTGCCACAAGACGGCAGGGGGACGGTAGCGGCTACACCTTC.

The V and J genes are TRBV27 and TRBJ1-3, with D hard to call. V was shortened by 8 bases and J by 1 base, with 6 bases between the two germline ends. Germline CDR1 reads MNHEY; CDR2 reads SMNVEV (reference sequence). This CDR3 region has 12 residues. CDR3 DNA sequence: TGTGCCAGCCATGGGTCTGGAAACACCATATATTTT. This sequence encodes CASHGSGNTIYF.

This chain connects TRBV25-1 to TRBJ1-4; unclear D gene. In germline, CDR1 is MGHDK, CDR2 SYGVNS. The V gene lost 5 bases and the J gene lost 7 bases, with 14 bases spanning the gap. The CDR3 runs 14 residues. The CDR3 nucleotides are TGTGCCAGCAGTCCCCCAAGGGAGGGTGAAAAACTGTTTTTT. Translated: CASSPPREGEKLFF. Combining the CDR3 with reference TRBV25-1 and TRBJ1-4 gives the whole variable domain EADIYQTPRYLVIGTGKKITLECSQTMGHDKMYWYQQDPGMELHLIHYSYGVNSTEKGDLSSESTVSRIRTEHFPLTLESARPSHTSQYLCASSPPREGEKLFFGSGTQLSVL.

V and J are TRBV5-1 and TRBJ2-2, with 8 bases matching TRBD2. Germline V CDR1 and CDR2: SGHRS, YFSETQ. The CDR3 contains 18 residues. J gave up 4 bases and V 0 bases, and 11 bases lay outside the gene matches. The CDR3 region is CASSLALREGRSTGELFF. The CDR3 DNA follows: TGCGCCAGCAGCTTGGCACTCCGGGAGGGCCGGAGCACCGGGGAGCTGTTTTTT. The full variable domain, rest sourced from reference TRBV5-1 and TRBJ2-2, is KAGVTQTPRYLIKTRGQQVTLSCSPISGHRSVSWYQQTPGQGLQFLFEYFSETQRNKGNFPGRFSGRQFSNSRSEMNVSTLELGDSALYLCASSLALREGRSTGELFFGEGSRLTVL.

As regards this clone: Other DNA sequences in the same sample also yield this CDR3. The rearrangement uses TRBV4-1 and TRBJ2-7, with D uncertain. The CDR3 sequence is 13 residues long. The ends were cut back, 1 base at V and 2 bases at J, with 6 bases in the middle. CDR1 is MGHRA, CDR2 YSYEKL, per germline. For the CDR3, the DNA is TGCGCCAGCAGCCAAGTAACAGCCTACGAGCAGTACTTC. Translation gives CASSQVTAYEQYF.

The chain uses TRBV9 and TRBJ2-1; 10 nucleotides match TRBD2. In germline, CDR1 is SGDLS, CDR2 YYNGEE. This CDR3 has 16 amino acids. Germline trimming cut 3 bases from V and 1 base from J; bases unmatched to any gene: 4. The CDR3 reads CASSASGRGSYNEQFF. In DNA, the CDR3 is TGTGCCAGCAGCGCCAGCGGGAGGGGTTCCTACAATGAGCAGTTCTTC. Full variable domain (rest looked up from reference TRBV9 and TRBJ2-1): DSGVTQTPKHLITATGQRVTLRCSPRSGDLSVYWYQQSLDQGLQFLIQYYNGEERAKGNILERFSAQQFPDLHSELNLSSLELGDSALYFCASSASGRGSYNEQFFGPGTRLTVL.

This clone was picked up a small number of times. J is TRBJ1-5 and V is TRBV6-4; D is unresolved. The V end lost 8 bases, the J end lost 3 bases, and 8 bases lay between the germline ends. The germline V gene encodes CDR1 MRHNA and CDR2 SNTAGT. The CDR3 spans 12 residues. The CDR3 sequence: CASEADNQPQHF. In DNA, the CDR3 is TGTGCCAGCGAGGCAGACAATCAGCCCCAGCATTTT.